These T cell receptor beta chains were read from a single sample in a study of T cells in Graves' hyperthyroidism and ophthalmopathy. Via MiXCR, TCRdb re-called the multiplex PCR reads, giving one row per CDR3 protein. The sample shows around 280,000 distinct CDR3 sequences, roughly 13% of them seen only once. Material for sequencing was blood. Source of these receptors: a woman aged 40 to 50 with Graves' hyperthyroidism. CDR3s include the opening cysteine and the closing phenylalanine or tryptophan. Fields, in order: J gene, D gene, clone size, CDR3 length, V gene, CDR3 DNA, CDR3 protein. The D gene is left open where the match is weak. Rows may omit the clone size; those that give it use once, few, many or a size class.

j_gene: TRBJ1-1
d_gene: NA
abundance: many
len: 15
v_gene: TRBV27
CDR3nt: TGTGCCAGCAGTTTAGTCCCAGGGATGAACACTGAAGCTTTCTTT
CDR3aa: CASSLVPGMNTEAFF

j_gene: TRBJ1-1
d_gene: TRBD1
abundance: few
len: 16
v_gene: TRBV14
CDR3nt: TGTGCCAGCAGCCAGGGACAGGGGACTATGAACACTGAAGCTTTCTTT
CDR3aa: CASSQGQGTMNTEAFF

j_gene: TRBJ2-2
d_gene: NA
abundance: few
len: 13
v_gene: TRBV18
CDR3nt: TGTGCCAGCTCAGGCCCATTCACCGGGGAGCTGTTTTTT
CDR3aa: CASSGPFTGELFF

j_gene: TRBJ2-7
d_gene: TRBD1
abundance: many
len: 14
v_gene: TRBV3-1
CDR3nt: TGTGCCAGCAGCTTCCGGGACAGGGCCTCCGAGCAGTACTTC
CDR3aa: CASSFRDRASEQYF

j_gene: TRBJ1-1
d_gene: TRBD1
abundance: NA
len: 14
v_gene: TRBV2
CDR3nt: TGTGCCAGCAGTGGGGGACAGGTGAACACTGAAGCTTTCTTT
CDR3aa: CASSGGQVNTEAFF

j_gene: TRBJ2-1
d_gene: NA
abundance: NA
len: 14
v_gene: TRBV20-1
CDR3nt: TGCAGTGCTAGAGTTGCGGGAAGGGACAATGAGCAGTTCTTC
CDR3aa: CSARVAGRDNEQFF

j_gene: TRBJ1-1
d_gene: NA
abundance: many
len: 14
v_gene: TRBV3-1
CDR3nt: TGTGCCAGCAGCCAAGAGGATGCGAACACTGAAGCTTTCTTT
CDR3aa: CASSQEDANTEAFF

j_gene: TRBJ2-3
d_gene: NA
abundance: many
len: 13
v_gene: TRBV11-2
CDR3nt: TGTGCCAGCAGCTCCGGGACGAGAAATACGCAGTATTTT
CDR3aa: CASSSGTRNTQYF

j_gene: TRBJ1-1
d_gene: TRBD1
abundance: NA
len: 14
v_gene: TRBV30
CDR3nt: TGTGCCTGGACCCGAGGCAGGGGGCGAAGTGAAGCTTTCTTT
CDR3aa: CAWTRGRGRSEAFF

j_gene: TRBJ1-4
d_gene: NA
abundance: many
len: 13
v_gene: TRBV28
CDR3nt: TGTGCCAGCAGTCTGGCTCCGCGGGGAAAACTGTTTTTT
CDR3aa: CASSLAPRGKLFF

j_gene: TRBJ1-1
d_gene: NA
abundance: many
len: 13
v_gene: TRBV6-1
CDR3nt: TGTGCCAGCAGTTTTTCAGAGGGGGGGGAAGCTTTCTTT
CDR3aa: CASSFSEGGEAFF

j_gene: TRBJ2-7
d_gene: NA
abundance: many
len: 13
v_gene: TRBV2
CDR3nt: TGTGCCAGCAGTGAATGGTGGAGCTACGAGCAGTACTTC
CDR3aa: CASSEWWSYEQYF

j_gene: TRBJ2-7
d_gene: NA
abundance: NA
len: 14
v_gene: TRBV20-1
CDR3nt: TGCAGTGCAGGGGGGGACGGGCGTTCCTACGAGCAGTACTTC
CDR3aa: CSAGGDGRSYEQYF

j_gene: TRBJ1-2
d_gene: NA
abundance: many
len: 12
v_gene: TRBV5-4
CDR3nt: TGTGCCAGCAGCTCGGATAACTATGGCTACACCTTC
CDR3aa: CASSSDNYGYTF

j_gene: TRBJ2-6
d_gene: NA
abundance: few
len: 18
v_gene: TRBV6-2/TRBV6-3
CDR3nt: TGTGCCAGCAGTTACTCGAATCGGAAGAGCTCTGGGGCCAACGTCCTGACTTTC
CDR3aa: CASSYSNRKSSGANVLTF

j_gene: TRBJ1-5
d_gene: TRBD1
abundance: few
len: 16
v_gene: TRBV7-9
CDR3nt: TGTGCCAGCAGCCGAGGACAGGAGTATAGCAATCAGCCCCAGCATTTT
CDR3aa: CASSRGQEYSNQPQHF

j_gene: TRBJ1-5
d_gene: TRBD1
abundance: NA
len: 14
v_gene: TRBV10-3
CDR3nt: TGTGCCATCGGGGGACAGGGGGTAGGTCAGCCCCAGCATTTT
CDR3aa: CAIGGQGVGQPQHF

j_gene: TRBJ2-5
d_gene: NA
abundance: NA
len: 13
v_gene: TRBV3-1
CDR3nt: TGTGCCAGCAGCCAGAGTCTCGTGGAGACCCAGAACTTC
CDR3aa: CASSQSLVETQNF

j_gene: TRBJ2-3
d_gene: TRBD1
abundance: NA
len: 16
v_gene: TRBV4-2
CDR3nt: TGTGCCAGCAGCCAAGATAACAGGGGCTTAGCAGATACGCAGTATTTT
CDR3aa: CASSQDNRGLADTQYF

j_gene: TRBJ1-5
d_gene: NA
abundance: many
len: 17
v_gene: TRBV28
CDR3nt: TGTGCCAGCAGTCCCCCCGTTGCCGGGTCAGGTAATCAGCCCCAGCATTTT
CDR3aa: CASSPPVAGSGNQPQHF

j_gene: TRBJ1-5
d_gene: NA
abundance: many
len: 14
v_gene: TRBV6-1
CDR3nt: TGTGCCAGCAGCACGACAGTCTCAAATCAGCCCCAGCATTTT
CDR3aa: CASSTTVSNQPQHF

j_gene: TRBJ1-1
d_gene: TRBD1
abundance: few
len: 15
v_gene: TRBV10-1
CDR3nt: TGCGCCAGCAGAGACAGGGGGCCTCGGAACACTGAAGCTTTCTTT
CDR3aa: CASRDRGPRNTEAFF

j_gene: TRBJ2-1
d_gene: NA
abundance: few
len: 16
v_gene: TRBV15
CDR3nt: TGTGCCACCAGCAGAGGGGACTCCACCCGAGACAATGAGCAGTTCTTC
CDR3aa: CATSRGDSTRDNEQFF

j_gene: TRBJ2-7
d_gene: NA
abundance: many
len: 16
v_gene: TRBV28
CDR3nt: TGTGCCAGCAGTGCCACAGACAGTCAGAGGGTGTACGAGCAGTACTTC
CDR3aa: CASSATDSQRVYEQYF

j_gene: TRBJ1-2
d_gene: NA
abundance: many
len: 16
v_gene: TRBV6-1
CDR3nt: TGTGCCAGCAGTGAAGCCGGGACGCTTAGTCACTATGGCTACACCTTC
CDR3aa: CASSEAGTLSHYGYTF

j_gene: TRBJ2-7
d_gene: NA
abundance: many
len: 15
v_gene: TRBV6-2/TRBV6-3
CDR3nt: TGTGCCAGCTTCTCCCCGGAGACAGAGGGGCGCGAGCAGTACTTC
CDR3aa: CASFSPETEGREQYF

j_gene: TRBJ1-1
d_gene: TRBD1
abundance: many
len: 15
v_gene: TRBV28
CDR3nt: TGTGCCAGCCGGCCAAGGACAGGCGCGAACACTGAAGCTTTCTTT
CDR3aa: CASRPRTGANTEAFF

j_gene: TRBJ2-2
d_gene: TRBD1
abundance: NA
len: 16
v_gene: TRBV20-1
CDR3nt: TGCAGTGCTAGATCTCCGACAGGGGGGAACACCGGGGAGCTGTTTTTT
CDR3aa: CSARSPTGGNTGELFF

j_gene: TRBJ2-5
d_gene: NA
abundance: many
len: 14
v_gene: TRBV27
CDR3nt: TGTGCCAGCAGTCCCCGGAGGAGGGGGGAGACCCAGTACTTC
CDR3aa: CASSPRRRGETQYF

j_gene: TRBJ2-7
d_gene: TRBD2
abundance: few
len: 14
v_gene: TRBV9
CDR3nt: TGTGCCAGCAGCCCAGGAGCGGGAGCCCACGAGCAGTACTTC
CDR3aa: CASSPGAGAHEQYF

j_gene: TRBJ1-1
d_gene: NA
abundance: many
len: 15
v_gene: TRBV15
CDR3nt: TGTGCCACCAGCAGAGATCTCTCAGTTAACACTGAAGCTTTCTTT
CDR3aa: CATSRDLSVNTEAFF

j_gene: TRBJ2-7
d_gene: TRBD1
abundance: many
len: 15
v_gene: TRBV20-1
CDR3nt: TGCAGTGCTCGTCATCCGGGACAGCAGACCTACGAGCAGTACTTC
CDR3aa: CSARHPGQQTYEQYF

j_gene: TRBJ2-4
d_gene: NA
abundance: many
len: 15
v_gene: TRBV11-2
CDR3nt: TGTGCCAGCAGCTTTGGCGGGACACCGTCCGACATTCAGTACTTC
CDR3aa: CASSFGGTPSDIQYF

j_gene: TRBJ2-5
d_gene: TRBD1
abundance: many
len: 15
v_gene: TRBV3-1
CDR3nt: TGTGCCAGCAGCCAAAACTCCGGGACAGGGGAGACCCAGTACTTC
CDR3aa: CASSQNSGTGETQYF

j_gene: TRBJ1-1
d_gene: NA
abundance: many
len: 15
v_gene: TRBV5-6
CDR3nt: TGTGCCAGCAGCTTGGCCTGGGGACCGAACACTGAAGCTTTCTTT
CDR3aa: CASSLAWGPNTEAFF

j_gene: TRBJ1-6
d_gene: TRBD1
abundance: many
len: 14
v_gene: TRBV19
CDR3nt: TGTGCCACTCGACAGGGGGCTGGCGATTCACCCCTCCACTTT
CDR3aa: CATRQGAGDSPLHF

j_gene: TRBJ2-7
d_gene: TRBD2
abundance: many
len: 14
v_gene: TRBV20-1
CDR3nt: TGCAGTGCTAGAAGTTCTAGCGGGAGTAATGAGCAGTACTTC
CDR3aa: CSARSSSGSNEQYF

j_gene: TRBJ1-1
d_gene: NA
abundance: many
len: 13
v_gene: TRBV18
CDR3nt: TGTGCCAGCTCACAGGGTTCGGACACTGAAGCTTTCTTT
CDR3aa: CASSQGSDTEAFF

j_gene: TRBJ2-1
d_gene: NA
abundance: many
len: 13
v_gene: TRBV2
CDR3nt: TGTGCCACCGACGAGACGGGTTACAATGAGCAGTTCTTC
CDR3aa: CATDETGYNEQFF

j_gene: TRBJ1-2
d_gene: TRBD1
abundance: many
len: 16
v_gene: TRBV28
CDR3nt: TGTGCCAGCAGCTTAGGAGGACAGGGGGCTTTGGATGGCTACACCTTC
CDR3aa: CASSLGGQGALDGYTF

j_gene: TRBJ2-2
d_gene: NA
abundance: many
len: 16
v_gene: TRBV2
CDR3nt: TGTGCCAGCAGGGGGTTTATAGCGGCGAACACCGGGGAGCTGTTTTTT
CDR3aa: CASRGFIAANTGELFF

j_gene: TRBJ1-2
d_gene: TRBD1
abundance: few
len: 15
v_gene: TRBV6-4
CDR3nt: TGTGCCAGCAGCGCCCTACAGGGGGGCGCTGGTGGCTACACCTTC
CDR3aa: CASSALQGGAGGYTF

j_gene: TRBJ2-2
d_gene: NA
abundance: many
len: 16
v_gene: TRBV7-2
CDR3nt: TGTGCCAGCAGCTACATGACAGGTTACATAACCGGGGAGCTGTTTTTT
CDR3aa: CASSYMTGYITGELFF

j_gene: TRBJ1-5
d_gene: NA
abundance: many
len: 12
v_gene: TRBV6-1
CDR3nt: TGTGCCAGCAGTGAAGTAGATCAGCCCCAGCATTTT
CDR3aa: CASSEVDQPQHF

j_gene: TRBJ1-1
d_gene: NA
abundance: many
len: 13
v_gene: TRBV4-1
CDR3nt: TGCGCCAGCAGCTGGACATTGAACACTGAAGCTTTCTTT
CDR3aa: CASSWTLNTEAFF

j_gene: TRBJ2-3
d_gene: NA
abundance: many
len: 12
v_gene: TRBV2
CDR3nt: TGTGCCTGTATAGGCGGGACAGATACGCAGTATTTT
CDR3aa: CACIGGTDTQYF

j_gene: TRBJ2-1
d_gene: NA
abundance: NA
len: 13
v_gene: TRBV6-1
CDR3nt: TGTGCCAGCCGGCGGGGAGCTGATAATGAGCAGTTCTTC
CDR3aa: CASRRGADNEQFF

j_gene: TRBJ2-7
d_gene: NA
abundance: many
len: 14
v_gene: TRBV6-5
CDR3nt: TGTGCCAGCAGTTACTCGGGCGACTCCTACGAGCAGTACTTC
CDR3aa: CASSYSGDSYEQYF